This TCR beta chain comes out of a study of CD8 T cells in ankylosing spondylitis. TCRdb re-analysed the 5' RACE reads in MiXCR, keeping a single row per CDR3 protein. The table lists tens of thousands of distinct CDR3 sequences, around 25% of them singletons. The germline V gene encodes CDR1 SGHDT and CDR2 YYEEEE. The V and J ends lost 3 bases and 5 bases, in that order; junction bases with no gene match: 5. This CDR3 spans 14 amino acids. This chain connects TRBV5-6 to TRBJ2-3; 8 bases map to TRBD2. The TCR originated in a male donor with ankylosing spondylitis or in good health (not recorded which). The material sequenced was blood, either unsorted or a sorted T cell fraction (not recorded which). For the CDR3, the DNA is TGTGCCAGCAGCTCAGCGGGAGTCGTAGATACGCAGTATTTT. Translating it yields CASSSAGVVDTQYF.